This entry lists 27 T cell receptor beta chains sequenced from one sample in a study of memory CD4+ T cells and cytomegalovirus serostatus. Single viable CD3+CD4+CD8-CD45RO+ cells were sorted as the memory CD4+ T cells. Measured with immunoSEQ multiplex PCR; TCRdb has only the in-frame clones, and not every one. The sample lists 55,000 to 60,000 clones, about 81% occurring once. The sequencing sample was made of memory CD4+ T cells from blood. The receptors originated from an adult in good health and CMV-seronegative.

V usage is TRBV6-6 and J usage is TRBJ2-1, with D maybe TRBD1 (5 bases). The V end was cut by 2 bases, the J end by 5 bases, with 13 bases between. CDR1 and CDR2 (germline): MNHNY, SVGAGI (reference sequence). The CDR3 runs 15 residues. The CDR3 DNA follows: TGTGCCAGCAGTTACGAAGGGCAGGGAAACAATGAGCAGTTCTTC. It is translated as CASSYEGQGNNEQFF.

This clone was seen a single time. V gene TRBV5-5 combines with J gene TRBJ2-2; D might be TRBD2 (6 bases). The CDR3 has 15 amino acids. Germline CDR1 SGHKS, CDR2 YYEKEE (reference sequence). Trimming shortened V by 1 base and J by 5 bases, and 12 bases separated the two germline ends. DNA for the CDR3: TGTGCCAGCAGCTTGTCAGCCGCGGGGACCGGGGAGCTGTTTTTT. This gives the protein CASSLSAAGTGELFF.

This rearrangement joins TRBV5-1 to TRBJ2-1; 7 bases map to TRBD1. Losses at the gene ends were 7 bases for V and 6 bases for J; bases not matched to a gene: 7. Germline CDR1 and CDR2: SGHRS and YFSETQ. The CDR3 length is 13 residues. The CDR3 DNA reads TGCGCCAGCGGTGTAGGGACAGTCAATGAGCAGTTCTTC. Translated: CASGVGTVNEQFF.

V usage is TRBV5-1 and J usage is TRBJ2-3, with D perhaps matching TRBD2 (6 bases). The V end lost 7 bases, the J end lost 0 bases, and 15 bases lay between the germline ends. The CDR3 contains 15 residues. CDR1 is SGHRS and CDR2 is YFSETQ in the germline V gene. The CDR3 DNA sequence: TGCGCCAGCGGAGGGGCAGGGCATAGCACAGATACGCAGTATTTT. As protein: CASGGAGHSTDTQYF.

V usage is TRBV14 and J usage is TRBJ2-1, with D perhaps TRBD2 (5 bases). The germline V gene has CDR1 SGHDN and CDR2 FVKESK. The ends were cut back, 1 base at V and 1 base at J, with 5 bases in the middle. The CDR3 has 14 amino acids. CDR3 nucleotides: TGTGCCAGCAGCCAAGCGGGGTCCTACAATGAGCAGTTCTTC. This translates into CASSQAGSYNEQFF.

The chain couples TRBV2 to TRBJ2-5; D not certain. The V gene lost 8 bases and the J gene lost 7 bases, with 14 bases spanning the gap. CDR3 length: 12 amino acids. CDR1 is SNHLY and CDR2 is FYNNEI in the germline V gene. CDR3 DNA sequence: TGTGCCAGCGGTATAGACTTGGGGACCCAGTACTTC. This encodes CASGIDLGTQYF.

The CDR3 is CASSPQGASSPLHF. As DNA, the CDR3 is TGTGCCAGCTCACCACAGGGGGCGAGTTCACCCCTCCACTTT. The chain employs TRBV18 and TRBJ1-6; 7 bases map to TRBD1. CDR1 is KGHSH, CDR2 LQKENI, per germline. The CDR3 spans 14 residues. The V and J ends lost 1 base and 9 bases, in that order; junction bases with no gene match: 3.

The chain uses TRBV4-3 and TRBJ2-5, with D possibly called TRBD1 or TRBD2 (5 bases each). Per the germline V gene, CDR1 is LGHNA and CDR2 is YSLEER. This CDR3 has 15 residues. V shed 2 bases and J shed 7 bases, with 17 bases lying between them. CDR3: CASSQQPGAPRTQYF. The CDR3 nucleotides are TGCGCCAGCAGCCAACAACCCGGGGCTCCGAGGACCCAGTACTTC.

This clone was recorded once. This chain links TRBV7-2 with TRBJ2-3, with 8 bases lining up with TRBD2. The germline CDR1 and CDR2 sequences are SGHTA and FQGNSA. V lost 7 bases, J lost 1 base, and 10 bases stayed unmatched. This CDR3 is 16 amino acids long. The DNA of the CDR3 is TGTGCCAGCACCGGATCGGGGGGGCTCGGCACAGATACGCAGTATTTT. Translation: CASTGSGGLGTDTQYF.

CDR3 in amino acids: CAWSLSGGYGYTF. Here the CDR3 DNA reads TGTGCCTGGAGTCTTTCAGGTGGCTATGGCTACACCTTC. The genes are TRBV30 and TRBJ1-2; no clear D gene. The CDR3 totals 13 residues. V gave up 2 bases and J gave up 4 bases, with 11 bases separating them. The germline CDR1 and CDR2 sequences are GTSNPN and SVGIG (reference sequence).

This chain connects TRBV19 to TRBJ2-7; perhaps D is TRBD1 or TRBD2 (5 bases each). The CDR3 contains 14 residues. With 6 bases removed from V and 2 bases from J, the gap between germline ends came to 14 bases. Germline loops: CDR1 LNHDA, CDR2 SQIVND (reference sequence). CDR3 nucleotide sequence: TGTGCCAGTAGCTTCCGGGACGGAGCCTACGAGCAGTACTTC. Translated, it gives CASSFRDGAYEQYF.

This clone was found once. The chain links TRBV5-1 to TRBJ2-1; 13 nucleotides agree with TRBD2. Looked up from germline, CDR1 is SGHRS and CDR2 is YFSETQ. With 6 bases clipped from V and 9 bases from J, the junction kept 18 bases outside the gene matches. The CDR3 is 18 amino acids. DNA for the CDR3: TGCGCCAGCACCTGGACTAGCGGGAGCCCTCAGCCTAGAGGTGAGCAGTTCTTC. Translating gives CASTWTSGSPQPRGEQFF.

The chain carries TRBV5-1 and TRBJ2-2; either TRBD1 or TRBD2 may fit D (5 bases each). The CDR3 has 18 amino acids. The V end was cut by 4 bases, the J end by 0 bases, with 19 bases between. Germline V CDR1 and CDR2: SGHRS, YFSETQ. The CDR3 DNA follows: TGCGCCAGCAGCCACTTGGGGACCGGGACGGCGAACACCGGGGAGCTGTTTTTT. Protein: CASSHLGTGTANTGELFF.

The rearrangement joins TRBV11-2 to TRBJ2-3, with D possibly TRBD2 on 6 matching bases. The CDR3 is made up of 16 amino acids. Trimming removed 2 bases at V and 0 bases at J, with 12 bases between. In germline, CDR1 is SGHAT, CDR2 FQNNGV. The CDR3 coding sequence is TGTGCCAGCAGCTTATCTGGCCGGGGGAGCACAGATACGCAGTATTTT. It encodes CASSLSGRGSTDTQYF.

V and J are TRBV28 and TRBJ1-2; 8 bases are shared with TRBD1. With 6 bases clipped from V and 5 bases from J, the junction kept 5 bases outside the gene matches. Germline CDR1 and CDR2: MDHEN and SYDVKM. The CDR3 runs 13 residues. CDR3 nucleotides: TGTGCCAGCAGCCTAGGACAGGGTTATGGCTACACCTTC. It yields the protein CASSLGQGYGYTF.

This clone occurred a few times. Sequence at one end of the junction differs from germline and may be a read error. This sequence joins TRBV29-1 and TRBJ1-2; tentative D call: TRBD1 (6 bases). Germline CDR1 reads SQVTM; CDR2 reads ANQGSEA. This CDR3 is built from 9 residues. CDR3 sequence reads: CSVETDRVF. The DNA for the CDR3 is TGCAGCGTTGAAACGGACAGAGTGTTC.

This clone was detected once. At one boundary the junction diverges from the germline segment, which might be a read error. The chain has TRBV7-7 and TRBJ2-3; D unresolved. Per the germline V gene, CDR1 is SSHAT and CDR2 is FNYEAQ (reference sequence). This CDR3 is built from 13 residues. The CDR3 DNA sequence: TGTGCTAGCAGCTTTGGCACCTCCGATACGCAGTATTTT. It encodes CASSFGTSDTQYF.

With regard to this clone: Other nucleotide sequences in the sample specify the same CDR3. This chain connects TRBV27 to TRBJ1-5; 7 nucleotides agree with TRBD1. The CDR3 sequence is 15 residues long. Unmatched junction bases numbered 3, after V lost 2 bases and J lost 2 bases. Germline V gene lookup returns CDR1 MNHEY and CDR2 SMNVEV (reference sequence). DNA for the CDR3: TGTGCCAGCAGTTTACTAGGACAGGGCAATCAGCCCCAGCATTTT. Protein sequence: CASSLLGQGNQPQHF.

The V call is TRBV29-1, the J call TRBJ2-1; no definite D call. Per germline, CDR1 SQVTM and CDR2 ANQGSEA. The CDR3 totals 11 residues. V shed 5 bases and J shed 0 bases, with 2 bases lying between them. The CDR3 nucleotides are TGCAGCGTTAACTCCTACAATGAGCAGTTCTTC. It yields the protein CSVNSYNEQFF.

This rearrangement joins TRBV2 to TRBJ2-5, with D tentatively TRBD2 (6 bases). CDR1 and CDR2 (germline): SNHLY, FYNNEI. The length of the CDR3 is 15 residues. Trimming took 4 bases from V and 5 from J, leaving 17 bases between them. The chain's CDR3 is CASSVGLASRETQYF. Written as DNA, the CDR3 is TGTGCCAGCAGTGTAGGGCTAGCGTCAAGGGAGACCCAGTACTTC.

The CDR3 DNA reads TGCGCCACCATGACTAGCGGTACTGTGGGGGATGAGCAGTTCTTC. Its protein product is CATMTSGTVGDEQFF. The chain combines TRBV5-1 with TRBJ2-1; 9 bases fit TRBD2. CDR3 size: 15 residues. Looked up from germline, CDR1 is SGHRS and CDR2 is YFSETQ. Trimming at V came to 9 bases and at J to 8 bases, leaving 15 bases not matched to a gene.

As to this clone: The same CDR3 is also encoded by other DNA sequences in this sample. The chain carries TRBV14 and TRBJ2-2; D is ambiguous. The CDR3 extends over 13 amino acids. Germline values: CDR1 SGHDN, CDR2 FVKESK. The V end lost 0 bases, the J end lost 5 bases, and 4 bases lay between the germline ends. CDR3 sequence: CASSQDRTGELFF. The CDR3 nucleotides are TGTGCCAGCAGCCAAGATCGGACCGGGGAGCTGTTTTTT.

This clone has more than one count but fewer than ten. The chain links TRBV2 to TRBJ1-2; D is undetermined. CDR3 length equals 14 residues. Germline-derived CDR1 and CDR2 are SNHLY and FYNNEI. V shed 7 bases and J shed 8 bases, with 20 bases lying between them. The CDR3 bases are TGTGCCAGCACTATTGGGCCGATGGTCGGAGGCTACACCTTC. Its translation is CASTIGPMVGGYTF.

This chain joins TRBV28 and TRBJ2-3; possible D gene TRBD2, 5 bases. The CDR3 extends over 15 amino acids. CDR1 is MDHEN and CDR2 is SYDVKM in the germline V gene. V was pared by 8 bases and J by 3 bases, with 18 bases between. The CDR3 nucleotides read TGTGCCAGCGCGGGCCTTAAGCAGGTTACAGATACGCAGTATTTT. Translated: CASAGLKQVTDTQYF.

This clone is a singleton in its sample. V and J are TRBV5-6 and TRBJ1-2; maybe TRBD1 (5 bases). The CDR3 extends over 12 amino acids. Trimming left V 0 bases short and J 8 bases short, with 8 bases between. CDR1 is SGHDT, CDR2 YYEEEE, per germline. The CDR3 reads CASSLEAGGYTF. For the CDR3, the DNA is TGTGCCAGCAGCTTGGAGGCAGGGGGCTACACCTTC. The full variable domain, its missing parts supplied by reference TRBV5-6 and TRBJ1-2, is DAGVTQSPTHLIKTRGQQVTLRCSPKSGHDTVSWYQQALGQGPQFIFQYYEEEERQRGNFPDRFSGHQFPNYSSELNVNALLLGDSALYLCASSLEAGGYTFGSGTRLTVV.

The J gene is TRBJ2-5, the V gene TRBV25-1; TRBD1 aligns across 7 bases. The J call is doubtful: the DNA matches TRBJ2-7 better. The CDR3 length is 16 residues. CDR1 is MGHDK, CDR2 SYGVNS, per germline. CDR3 region: CASSGTLGTEIYEQYF. CDR3 nucleotides: TGTGCCAGCAGTGGAACCTTGGGGACAGAGATCTACGAGCAGTACTTC.

J is TRBJ1-1 and V is TRBV18; D is perhaps TRBD1 (5 bases). The CDR3 is 15 amino acids. The germline V and J ends were trimmed by 2 bases and 1 base, with 11 bases remaining between them. Germline V gene sequence: CDR1 KGHSH, CDR2 LQKENI. The CDR3, as DNA: TGTGCCAGCTCACCAACACAGGTAAAGAACACTGAAGCTTTCTTT. Its translation is CASSPTQVKNTEAFF.